This T cell receptor beta chain was recorded in a study of blood T cell repertoires in COVID-19. Study as a whole: COVID-19 samples, acute and convalescent, were from the United States, Italy and Spain. The analysed material was cDNA or gDNA that came from T cells, B-cell-depleted T cells, or PBMCs.

Germline CDR1 reads SGHDT; CDR2 reads YYEEEE. Trimming cost V 4 bases and J 5 bases, with 13 bases left between them. This CDR3 has 14 amino acids. This clone has more than one count but fewer than ten. Authors' methods: Cell counts per sample came from amplifying reference gene primers. Profiled with immunoSEQ multiplex PCR; TCRdb holds only in-frame clones, not every one. The V and J calls and clone size are taken from that table; D and trimming were inferred from the DNA. Here the sample spans approximately 270,000 clones, approximately 91% being singletons. The sequencing sample was made of PBMCs or T cells enriched from blood (not recorded which). The chain has TRBV5-6 and TRBJ1-5, with D uncertain. The clonotype was recovered from a human donor in a cohort exposed to, infected with or recovered from COVID-19 (not recorded which). The donor label of this sample is uncertain. CDR3 bases: TGTGCCAGCAGCCTCGGTCCCGAATATCAGCCCCAGCATTTT. Translating gives CASSLGPEYQPQHF.